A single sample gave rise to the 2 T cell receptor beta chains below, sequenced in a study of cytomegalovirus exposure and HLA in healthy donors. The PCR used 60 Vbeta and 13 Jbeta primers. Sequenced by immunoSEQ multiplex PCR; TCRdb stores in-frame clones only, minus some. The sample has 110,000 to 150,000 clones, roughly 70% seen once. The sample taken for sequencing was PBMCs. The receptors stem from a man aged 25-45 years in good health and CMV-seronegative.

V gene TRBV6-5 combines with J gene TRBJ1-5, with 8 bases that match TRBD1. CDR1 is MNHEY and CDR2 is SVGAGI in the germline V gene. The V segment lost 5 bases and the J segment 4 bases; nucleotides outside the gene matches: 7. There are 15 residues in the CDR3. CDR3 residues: CASSNGQGGNQPQHF. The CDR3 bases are TGTGCCAGCAGTAACGGACAGGGTGGGAATCAGCCCCAGCATTTT.

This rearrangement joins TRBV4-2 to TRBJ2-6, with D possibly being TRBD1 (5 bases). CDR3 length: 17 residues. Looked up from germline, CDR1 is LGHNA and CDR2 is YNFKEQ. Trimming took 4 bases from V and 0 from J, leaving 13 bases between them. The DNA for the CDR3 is TGTGCCAGCAGCCGGGATGGGGCCAGCTCTGGGGCCAACGTCCTGACTTTC. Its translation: CASSRDGASSGANVLTF.